A selection of T cell receptor beta chains follows, all from one sample in a study of T cells after yellow fever vaccination. TCRdb re-analysed the 5' RACE reads in MiXCR, keeping a single row per CDR3 protein. The sample records 120,000 or so distinct CDR3 sequences, under 9% being singletons. The sequencing here drew on CD8+ T cells sorted from PBMCs, taken on the day of the yellow fever booster vaccination. The receptors derive from a young man who received the YFV17D yellow fever vaccine. CDR3s include the opening cysteine and the closing phenylalanine or tryptophan. D genes are given only for firm matches. Clone size is shown for a subset of rows, as once, few, many or a class of expanded clone.

v_gene: TRBV30; abundance: few; j_gene: TRBJ2-1; d_gene: -; CDR3aa: CAWASNEQFF; CDR3nt: TGTGCCTGGGCGTCCAATGAGCAGTTCTTC
v_gene: TRBV25-1; abundance: -; j_gene: TRBJ2-2; d_gene: -; CDR3aa: CASSGIGGVVGELFF; CDR3nt: TGTGCCAGCAGTGGAATAGGGGGGGTTGTCGGGGAGCTGTTTTTT
v_gene: TRBV4-1; abundance: -; j_gene: TRBJ1-5; d_gene: -; CDR3aa: CASSHPGSGSPQHF; CDR3nt: TGCGCCAGCAGCCATCCCGGGTCTGGAAGTCCCCAGCATTTT
v_gene: TRBV12-3/TRBV12-4; abundance: many; j_gene: TRBJ2-2; d_gene: -; CDR3aa: CASSERGENTGELFF; CDR3nt: TGTGCCAGCAGTGAGAGAGGGGAAAACACCGGGGAGCTGTTTTTT
v_gene: TRBV20-1; abundance: -; j_gene: TRBJ2-1; d_gene: TRBD1; CDR3aa: CSARDRDRDYNEQFF; CDR3nt: TGCAGTGCTAGAGACCGGGACAGGGACTACAATGAGCAGTTCTTC
v_gene: TRBV18; abundance: few; j_gene: TRBJ2-3; d_gene: -; CDR3aa: CASSKEGTDTQYF; CDR3nt: TGTGCCAGCTCTAAAGAGGGAACAGATACGCAGTATTTT
v_gene: TRBV12-3/TRBV12-4; abundance: few; j_gene: TRBJ2-7; d_gene: -; CDR3aa: CASSSELEEQYF; CDR3nt: TGTGCCAGCAGTTCCGAGCTCGAGGAGCAGTACTTC
v_gene: TRBV27; abundance: -; j_gene: TRBJ2-7; d_gene: -; CDR3aa: CASKPWAGSYEQYF; CDR3nt: TGTGCCAGCAAACCCTGGGCAGGTTCCTACGAGCAGTACTTC
v_gene: TRBV7-9; abundance: -; j_gene: TRBJ2-7; d_gene: TRBD1; CDR3aa: CASSRDRATYEQYF; CDR3nt: TGTGCCAGCAGCCGAGACAGGGCAACCTACGAGCAGTACTTC
v_gene: TRBV6-2/TRBV6-3; abundance: few; j_gene: TRBJ2-6; d_gene: -; CDR3aa: CASSYTVSGANVLTF; CDR3nt: TGTGCCAGCAGTTACACGGTCTCTGGGGCCAACGTCCTGACTTTC
v_gene: TRBV27; abundance: few; j_gene: TRBJ2-7; d_gene: -; CDR3aa: CASRLALPSYEQYF; CDR3nt: TGTGCCAGCAGACTGGCCCTACCCTCCTACGAGCAGTACTTC
v_gene: TRBV4-3; abundance: -; j_gene: TRBJ1-1; d_gene: -; CDR3aa: CASSQGTYRNTEAFF; CDR3nt: TGCGCCAGCAGCCAAGGGACGTACCGGAACACTGAAGCTTTCTTT
v_gene: TRBV3-1; abundance: many; j_gene: TRBJ2-6; d_gene: -; CDR3aa: CASSRRDDSVSGANVLTF; CDR3nt: TGTGCCAGCAGCCGACGGGATGACAGCGTCTCTGGGGCCAACGTCCTGACTTTC
v_gene: TRBV12-3/TRBV12-4; abundance: -; j_gene: TRBJ1-5; d_gene: TRBD1; CDR3aa: CASSVSQGAGQPQHF; CDR3nt: TGTGCCAGCAGCGTAAGCCAGGGGGCTGGTCAGCCCCAGCATTTT
v_gene: TRBV12-3/TRBV12-4; abundance: few; j_gene: TRBJ2-2; d_gene: -; CDR3aa: CASSLESTGELFF; CDR3nt: TGTGCCAGCAGTTTAGAGTCGACCGGGGAGCTGTTTTTT
v_gene: TRBV12-5; abundance: few; j_gene: TRBJ1-1; d_gene: TRBD1; CDR3aa: CASGSDRGEAFF; CDR3nt: TGTGCTAGTGGCTCCGACAGGGGCGAGGCTTTCTTT
v_gene: TRBV7-9; abundance: -; j_gene: TRBJ2-6; d_gene: -; CDR3aa: CASSAGTGWPGANVLTF; CDR3nt: TGTGCCAGCAGCGCCGGAACCGGGTGGCCCGGGGCCAACGTCCTGACTTTC
v_gene: TRBV4-2; abundance: -; j_gene: TRBJ1-5; d_gene: -; CDR3aa: CASSPEAQDQPQHF; CDR3nt: TGTGCCAGCAGCCCCGAGGCGCAGGATCAGCCCCAGCATTTT
v_gene: TRBV11-2; abundance: few; j_gene: TRBJ1-4; d_gene: TRBD1; CDR3aa: CASSLMGQGGRNEKLFF; CDR3nt: TGTGCCAGCAGCTTAATGGGGCAGGGGGGTCGTAATGAAAAACTGTTTTTT
v_gene: TRBV12-3/TRBV12-4; abundance: many; j_gene: TRBJ1-1; d_gene: -; CDR3aa: CASSPYGPEAFF; CDR3nt: TGTGCCAGCAGTCCCTACGGTCCTGAAGCTTTCTTT
v_gene: TRBV3-1; abundance: -; j_gene: TRBJ2-7; d_gene: -; CDR3aa: CASSRFLEAYSYEQYF; CDR3nt: TGTGCCAGCAGTCGGTTCCTCGAAGCGTATTCCTACGAGCAGTACTTC
v_gene: TRBV5-6; abundance: -; j_gene: TRBJ2-3; d_gene: TRBD2; CDR3aa: CATQGRLAGGDTQYF; CDR3nt: TGTGCAACGCAAGGGCGTCTAGCGGGGGGAGATACGCAGTATTTT
v_gene: TRBV7-6; abundance: -; j_gene: TRBJ2-3; d_gene: -; CDR3aa: CASSRSPGRVGSDTQYF; CDR3nt: TGTGCCAGCAGCCGAAGCCCGGGCAGGGTCGGTTCAGATACGCAGTATTTT
v_gene: TRBV7-9; abundance: few; j_gene: TRBJ2-3; d_gene: -; CDR3aa: CASSLWDSPTDTQYF; CDR3nt: TGTGCCAGCAGCTTATGGGATAGCCCCACAGATACGCAGTATTTT
v_gene: TRBV4-1; abundance: -; j_gene: TRBJ1-1; d_gene: -; CDR3aa: CASSRSGGREPEAFF; CDR3nt: TGCGCCAGCAGCCGGTCAGGCGGGCGGGAGCCTGAAGCTTTCTTT